This entry lists 11 T cell receptor beta chains sequenced from one sample in a study of T cell responses to AZD1222 COVID-19 vaccine. Generated by immunoSEQ multiplex PCR, the TCRdb table keeps only in-frame clones and is missing some. The sample yields around 130,000 clones, more than 90% seen once. The sample here was peripheral blood, taken 28 days after the second AZD1222 dose. The receptors were sampled from an adult who received the AZD1222 COVID-19 vaccine.

A few counts support this clone. This chain links TRBV28 with TRBJ1-5, with 7 bases fitting TRBD1. Germline V gene data show CDR1 as MDHEN and CDR2 as SYDVKM. Losses at the gene ends were 2 bases for V and 0 bases for J; bases not matched to a gene: 7. The CDR3 is made up of 17 amino acids. CDR3 amino acids: CASSLAQGDYSNQPQHF. The CDR3 DNA is TGTGCCAGCAGTTTAGCCCAGGGGGACTATAGCAATCAGCCCCAGCATTTT.

The chain couples TRBV18 to TRBJ2-5; TRBD2 matches at 8 bases. The junction had 6 bases not matched to a gene; V was cut back by 5 bases and J by 4 bases. CDR1 and CDR2 from the germline V gene are KGHSH and LQKENI. This CDR3 spans 14 amino acids. CDR3 nucleotide sequence: TGTGCCAGCTCATCAGCGGGAGTAGGAGAGACCCAGTACTTC. As protein: CASSSAGVGETQYF.

The rearrangement links TRBV11-2 to TRBJ2-5; no definite D call. Germline CDR1 reads SGHAT; CDR2 reads FQNNGV. The V and J ends lost 3 bases and 3 bases respectively, with 14 bases between them. This CDR3 spans 15 amino acids. CDR3 in amino acids: CASSLRQNRKETQYF. CDR3 DNA sequence: TGTGCCAGCAGCTTGAGACAAAACCGTAAAGAGACCCAGTACTTC.

V and J are TRBV5-4 and TRBJ1-6; D is perhaps TRBD1 (5 bases). V lost 0 bases and J lost 9, with 7 bases in between. The CDR3 is 13 residues long. The germline gives CDR1 SGHNT, CDR2 YYREEE (reference sequence). CDR3 residues: CASSLGGVSPLHF. The CDR3 region has the DNA TGTGCCAGCAGCTTGGGGGGGGTTTCACCCCTCCACTTT.

CDR3 loop: CASRPSGAEGGEQFF. DNA of the CDR3: TGCGCCAGCAGACCTAGCGGGGCCGAAGGTGGTGAGCAGTTCTTC. The rearrangement joins TRBV10-2 to TRBJ2-1; TRBD2 matches at 9 bases. The CDR3 consists of 15 residues. From germline, CDR1 is WSHSY and CDR2 SAAADI. The trim removed 6 bases at V and 9 bases at J, leaving 12 bases unmatched.

The chain joins TRBV10-3 to TRBJ1-1; D is ambiguous. The CDR3 sequence is 14 residues long. The ends were cut back, 6 bases at V and 5 bases at J, with 16 bases in the middle. The germline V gene encodes CDR1 ENHRY and CDR2 SYGVKD. The CDR3 loop is CAISSTGVQTEAFF. The CDR3 coding sequence is TGTGCCATCAGCTCCACCGGGGTCCAAACTGAAGCTTTCTTT.

CDR3 amino acids: CATESGLSDTQYF. Here the CDR3 DNA reads TGTGCCACCGAATCAGGGTTGTCAGATACGCAGTATTTT. The rearrangement links TRBV24-1 to TRBJ2-3; tentatively, D is TRBD1 (5 bases). The CDR3 covers 13 residues. V was shortened by 9 bases and J by 4 bases, with 13 bases between the two germline ends. From germline, CDR1 is KGHDR and CDR2 SFDVKD.

The rearrangement joins TRBV27 to TRBJ1-5, with TRBD1 identical over 7 bases. Germline CDR1 and CDR2: MNHEY and SMNVEV (reference sequence). This CDR3 has 16 amino acids. V shed 4 bases and J 8 bases; nucleotides not matched to a gene: 14. The CDR3 DNA follows: TGTGCCAGCAGTTCTCTCAGGACAGGACTATCGGAGCCCCAGCATTTT. Translation gives CASSSLRTGLSEPQHF.

The chain joins TRBV6-5 to TRBJ1-1; D remains unclear. Germline V gives CDR1 MNHEY, CDR2 SVGAGI. This CDR3 is built from 14 residues. The V gene lost 6 bases and the J gene lost 8 bases, with 19 bases spanning the gap. CDR3 amino acids: CASRNRAKFREAFF. The CDR3 nucleotides are TGTGCCAGCAGGAACCGGGCTAAGTTTAGGGAAGCTTTCTTT.

Here the CDR3 reads CASRDSRGYNEQFF. CDR3 DNA: TGTGCCAGCAGGGACAGCCGGGGGTACAATGAGCAGTTCTTC. The genes are TRBV27 and TRBJ2-1, with D possibly being TRBD1 or TRBD2 (6 bases each). Germline-derived CDR1 and CDR2 are MNHEY and SMNVEV (reference sequence). The length of the CDR3 is 14 residues. V dropped 6 bases and J dropped 4 bases, with 13 bases sitting between them.

The V call is TRBV3-1 (or the pseudogene TRBV3-2), the J call TRBJ2-2; unclear D gene. V was shortened by 1 base and J by 7 bases, with 7 bases between the two germline ends. Germline-derived CDR1 and CDR2 are LGHDT and YNNKEL (reference sequence). This CDR3 comprises 13 residues. The CDR3, as DNA: TGTGCCAGCAGCCAAGGGGGTGGCGGGGAGCTGTTTTTT. This sequence encodes CASSQGGGGELFF.